The 20 T cell receptor beta chains in this list originate from one sample, sequenced in a study of T-cell memory formation after mild COVID-19 (dated by TCRdb to about 2021). Library creation used 5' RACE. Data came from an Illumina NovaSeq 6000. The public reads were run again by TCRdb, first through fastp at Q25 and then through MiXCR, and only productive beta chains were kept. Entries that share a CDR3 protein sequence are merged under the most common genes and DNA. The sample data list approximately 290,000 distinct CDR3 sequences, and roughly 8.2% of these were observed just once. The ten largest clones take up less than 25% of the sample. Sequenced: PBMCs or a T cell subset sorted from them (not recorded which). These TCRs come from a man between 18 and 35 years old who had mild COVID-19 (a few samples of this study predate the infection). The sample titles of this study are shuffled in the database, so cell type and time point are left out; the donor was told from shared clones.

The J gene is TRBJ2-5, the V gene TRBV12-3 or TRBV12-4; 7 bases fit TRBD2. CDR3 size: 13 residues. Losses at the gene ends were 8 bases for V and 4 bases for J; bases not matched to a gene: 7. The CDR3 DNA is TGTGCCAGCCATGGAACGGGGGGAGAGACCCAGTACTTC. Its protein product is CASHGTGGETQYF.

V and J are TRBV9 and TRBJ1-6; D is unclear. Between the trimmed V and J ends, which lost 4 bases and 11 bases, there was a span of 10 bases. CDR1 and CDR2 (germline): SGDLS, YYNGEE. The CDR3 is 12 residues long. CDR3 residues: CASSTGSPPLHF. CDR3 coding DNA: TGTGCCAGCAGCACGGGTAGTCCACCCCTCCACTTT.

A few counts support this clonotype. The rearrangement joins TRBV7-7 to TRBJ2-5; D gene ambiguous. Germline values: CDR1 SSHAT, CDR2 FNYEAQ (reference sequence). Trimming took off 2 bases at V and 0 bases at J, with 13 bases between the two ends. CDR3 length: 16 residues. CDR3 residues: CASSLFASSNQETQYF. The CDR3 nucleotides are TGTGCCAGCAGCTTATTTGCTAGTAGCAACCAAGAGACCCAGTACTTC.

This clonotype was picked up a small number of times. V usage is TRBV7-2 and J usage is TRBJ2-7; TRBD1 matches at 9 bases. Germline lookup yields CDR1 SGHTA and CDR2 FQGNSA. The junction had 8 bases not matched to a gene; V was cut back by 5 bases and J by 6 bases. CDR3 length equals 14 residues. CDR3 in amino acids: CASSRGQGASEQYF. CDR3 nucleotides: TGTGCCAGCAGCCGGGGACAGGGAGCCAGCGAGCAGTACTTC.

CDR3 bases: TGTGCCAGCAGTTACTCGGGGCCCGATTCCTACGAGCAGTACTTC. This translates into CASSYSGPDSYEQYF. V and J are TRBV6-5 and TRBJ2-7; TRBD1 is a possible D gene (5 bases). This CDR3 is built from 15 residues. V lost 0 bases and J lost 1, with 10 bases in between. Germline V lookup: CDR1 MNHEY, CDR2 SVGAGI.

This clonotype was recorded a few times. CDR3: CASSYAYSGVGNEQFF. CDR3 nucleotide sequence: TGTGCCAGCAGTTACGCCTATAGCGGGGTGGGGAATGAGCAGTTCTTC. This chain connects TRBV6-5 to TRBJ2-1; 8 positions agree with TRBD2. Unmatched junction bases numbered 10, after V lost 2 bases and J lost 7 bases. CDR1 and CDR2 from the germline V gene are MNHEY and SVGAGI. This CDR3 contains 16 residues.

This clonotype was seen repeatedly, ten times or more. The chain recombines TRBV28 with TRBJ1-2, with D hard to call. This CDR3 contains 15 residues. The germline CDR1 and CDR2 sequences are MDHEN and SYDVKM. Trimming cost V 2 bases and J 4 bases, with 14 bases left between them. CDR3 loop: CASSLDGNSLYGYTF. The DNA for the CDR3 is TGTGCCAGCAGTTTAGATGGAAACAGCCTCTATGGCTACACCTTC.

This clonotype was counted many times. This sequence joins TRBV5-1 and TRBJ2-4; 8 nucleotides agree with TRBD1. The length of the CDR3 is 16 residues. Trimming took 0 bases from V and 0 from J; bases not matched to a gene: 2. Germline V gene data show CDR1 as SGHRS and CDR2 as YFSETQ. The chain's CDR3 is CASSLGTGLAKNIQYF. The CDR3 nucleotides read TGCGCCAGCAGCTTGGGGACAGGGCTAGCCAAAAACATTCAGTACTTC.

The chain combines TRBV20-1 with TRBJ2-5; 10 bases align to TRBD2. The trim removed 0 bases at V and 0 bases at J, leaving 4 bases unmatched. The length of the CDR3 is 16 residues. CDR1 is DFQATT, CDR2 SNEGSKA, per germline (reference sequence). The CDR3 region has the DNA TGCAGTGCTAGAGACCTAGCGGGGGCGTACCAAGAGACCCAGTACTTC. Protein: CSARDLAGAYQETQYF.

This clonotype was seen many times. CDR3 amino acids: CASSQDQGTGQETQYF. Here the CDR3 DNA reads TGCGCCAGCAGCCAAGATCAGGGGACAGGGCAAGAGACCCAGTACTTC. V gene TRBV4-3 combines with J gene TRBJ2-5; 9 bases are shared with TRBD1. V was pared by 0 bases and J by 2 bases, with 4 bases of the junction left unmatched. CDR3 length: 16 amino acids. The germline V gene has CDR1 LGHNA and CDR2 YSLEER.

This clonotype has just a few counts. The CDR3 coding sequence is TGTGCCAGCAGCCCGTCTCCGGGGGGGCCGTATGAGCAGTTCTTC. This encodes CASSPSPGGPYEQFF. The rearrangement uses TRBV11-2 and TRBJ2-1; TRBD2 agrees at 8 bases. The germline V gene has CDR1 SGHAT and CDR2 FQNNGV. The CDR3 covers 15 residues. The ends lost 5 bases at V and 8 bases at J; junction bases unmatched: 11.

This clonotype was detected a few times. The chain links TRBV7-9 to TRBJ1-3; the D is unclear. Trimming took off 2 bases at V and 0 bases at J, with 8 bases between the two ends. This CDR3 is built from 15 residues. Germline CDR1 reads SEHNR; CDR2 reads FQNEAQ (reference sequence). CDR3 DNA: TGTGCCAGCAGCTTAACAGCCTCCTCTGGAAACACCATATATTTT. Protein sequence: CASSLTASSGNTIYF.

This clonotype was detected only a few times. V is TRBV10-3 and J is TRBJ1-4; TRBD1 might be the D (5 bases). CDR1 and CDR2 (germline): ENHRY, SYGVKD. The CDR3 runs to 15 residues. The germline V and J ends were trimmed by 0 bases and 3 bases, with 8 bases remaining between them. This chain's CDR3 is CAISESRQPNEKLFF. CDR3 sequence (DNA): TGTGCCATCAGTGAGTCGAGACAGCCTAATGAAAAACTGTTTTTT.

This clonotype was observed many times. The rearrangement uses TRBV5-1 and TRBJ2-3; possibly TRBD2 for D (5 bases). Germline V lookup: CDR1 SGHRS, CDR2 YFSETQ. The CDR3 covers 14 residues. Deletions cut 4 bases from V and 4 bases from J, with 13 bases between. DNA of the CDR3: TGCGCCAGCAGCATTCGACTACGCCCAGATACGCAGTATTTT. It encodes CASSIRLRPDTQYF. Full variable domain (missing parts from reference TRBV5-1 and TRBJ2-3): KAGVTQTPRYLIKTRGQQVTLSCSPISGHRSVSWYQQTPGQGLQFLFEYFSETQRNKGNFPGRFSGRQFSNSRSEMNVSTLELGDSALYLCASSIRLRPDTQYFGPGTRLTVL.

This clonotype was detected only a few times. J is TRBJ1-1 and V is TRBV7-6; the match to TRBD1 covers 7 bases. The CDR3 covers 15 residues. CDR1 is SGHVS and CDR2 is FNYEAQ in the germline V gene. Trimming took 1 base from V and 6 from J; bases not matched to a gene: 8. The CDR3 here is CASSLGKGGAAEAFF. DNA of the CDR3: TGTGCCAGCAGCTTAGGTAAAGGGGGCGCAGCTGAAGCTTTCTTT.

This chain connects TRBV7-9 to TRBJ2-2; a weak D match, TRBD2 (5 bases). Trimming shortened V by 8 bases and J by 4 bases, and 17 bases separated the two germline ends. The CDR3 runs to 15 residues. The germline V gene has CDR1 SEHNR and CDR2 FQNEAQ (reference sequence). For the CDR3, the DNA is TGTGCCAGCCGTGGCCAAGGGCGGGTCACCGGGGAGCTGTTTTTT. Its translation: CASRGQGRVTGELFF. Variable domain in full (rest from reference TRBV7-9 and TRBJ2-2): DTGVSQNPRHKITKRGQNVTFRCDPISEHNRLYWYRQTLGQGPEFLTYFQNEAQLEKSRLLSDRFSAERPKGSFSTLEIQRTEQGDSAMYLCASRGQGRVTGELFFGEGSRLTVL.

At least ten counts were recorded for this clonotype. CDR3 residues: CASSPAMNTGELFF. The CDR3, as DNA: TGCGCCAGCAGCCCGGCCATGAACACCGGGGAGCTGTTTTTT. V is TRBV4-1 and J is TRBJ2-2; D is ambiguous. V was shortened by 4 bases and J by 1 base, with 7 bases between the two germline ends. The CDR3 consists of 14 residues. Germline lookup yields CDR1 MGHRA and CDR2 YSYEKL.

The chain links TRBV6-2 or TRBV6-3 to TRBJ2-3, with unresolved D. The germline V gene encodes CDR1 MNHEY and CDR2 SVGEGT. This CDR3 is built from 13 residues. Trimming removed 8 bases at V and 0 bases at J, with 9 bases between. The CDR3, as DNA: TGTGCCAGCTGTGGACCTAGCACAGATACGCAGTATTTT. The encoded protein is CASCGPSTDTQYF.

This clonotype has a handful of counts. The rearrangement links TRBV7-6 to TRBJ1-1, with 7 positions matching TRBD1. CDR1 is SGHVS, CDR2 FNYEAQ, per germline. Unmatched junction bases numbered 6, after V lost 1 base and J lost 7 bases. The CDR3 contains 14 residues. As DNA, the CDR3 is TGTGCCAGCAGCTTAGAGGGGGCGAGTGATGAAGCTTTCTTT. Encoded protein: CASSLEGASDEAFF.

The table lists this clonotype with a few counts. The chain's CDR3 is CASSLFGGTARMYGYTF. Here the CDR3 DNA reads TGCGCCAGCAGCTTGTTCGGGGGGACAGCCCGGATGTATGGCTACACCTTC. V gene TRBV5-1 combines with J gene TRBJ1-2; 7 bases align to TRBD1. The CDR3 extends over 17 amino acids. V shed 1 base and J 5 bases; nucleotides not matched to a gene: 14. Germline CDR1 and CDR2: SGHRS and YFSETQ.